The subject of this entry is one T cell receptor beta chain. The antigen remains undetermined. This PCR relied on a set of 60 Vbeta primers and 13 Jbeta primers. The repertoire was sequenced with immunoSEQ multiplex PCR; TCRdb's copy has only in-frame clones and lacks some. The data hold around 70,000 clones, with 60% to 80% observed a single time. This sample was included in a study of cytomegalovirus exposure and HLA in healthy donors. Whole-study context: Inside one of the first data releases sat about 85 million unique TCRs taken from HLA-typed donors. Study findings and constraints: Later analysis associated a missense DCLRE1C variant with TCR beta V- and J-gene trimming.

This CDR3 is built from 13 residues. The germline V gene has CDR1 SGHTA and CDR2 FQGNSA. V was pared by 2 bases and J by 3 bases, with 8 bases between. V gene TRBV7-2 combines with J gene TRBJ2-7; tentative D call: TRBD2 (6 bases). The specimen sequenced was PBMCs. The receptor comes from a man in his thirties or forties in good health and CMV-seronegative. CDR3 in amino acids: CASSLRGNYEQYF. DNA of the CDR3: TGTGCCAGCAGCTTACGGGGGAACTACGAGCAGTACTTC.